There are a few counts of the clone carrying this T cell receptor beta chain. Its antigen is still unknown. This CDR3 region has 15 residues. Trimming left V 1 base short and J 12 bases short, with 19 bases between. The germline V gene encodes CDR1 SGHAT and CDR2 FQNNGV. Every bit of the isolated RNA underwent reverse transcription, so sequencing read expressed TCRB transcripts. Regulatory, naive and central memory T cell samples averaged roughly 3.5 million reads. The data were produced by immunoSEQ multiplex PCR, yet TCRdb's version contains in-frame clones alone and is incomplete. The sample holds a few hundred thousand clones; roughly 15% are singletons and the top ten take 0.019%. The source of the sample is a study of beta chain features in type 1 diabetes. In the study overall: In all, around 110,000,000 sorted cells from all samples were analyzed. Study observations and caveats: Any HLA effect on TCRB rearrangement was left unresolved by small sub-analyses. Type 1 diabetes patients had fewer VDJ junction insertions and more deletions.

The chain recombines TRBV11-2 with TRBJ2-1; a possible D gene is TRBD1 (5 bases). The sequence derives from a woman aged 18-35 years in good health. Sequencing used naive CD4+ T cells from blood. In nucleotides, the CDR3 is TGTGCCAGCAGCTTAGTGTTTCAGGGCCATCGTTGGCAGTTCTTC. This translates into CASSLVFQGHRWQFF.